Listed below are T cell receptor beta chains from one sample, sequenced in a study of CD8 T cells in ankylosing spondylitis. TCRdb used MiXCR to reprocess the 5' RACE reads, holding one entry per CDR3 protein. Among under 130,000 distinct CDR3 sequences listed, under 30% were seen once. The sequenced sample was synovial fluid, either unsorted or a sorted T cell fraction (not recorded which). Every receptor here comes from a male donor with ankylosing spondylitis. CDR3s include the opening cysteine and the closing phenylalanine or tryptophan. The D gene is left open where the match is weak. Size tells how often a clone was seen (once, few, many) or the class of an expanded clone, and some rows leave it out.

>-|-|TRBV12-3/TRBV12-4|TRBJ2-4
CASSFGRGNIQYF
TGTGCCAGCAGTTTTGGGCGGGGAAACATTCAGTACTTC
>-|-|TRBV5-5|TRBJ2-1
CASSTRPSSYNEQFF
TGTGCCAGCAGCACCAGACCTAGCTCCTACAATGAGCAGTTCTTC
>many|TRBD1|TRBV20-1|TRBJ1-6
CSVRDRAISPLHF
TGCAGTGTCAGGGACAGGGCGATTTCACCCCTCCACTTT
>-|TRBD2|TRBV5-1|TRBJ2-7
CASSLATGGGYHEQYF
TGCGCCAGCAGCTTGGCCACGGGAGGAGGGTACCACGAGCAGTACTTC
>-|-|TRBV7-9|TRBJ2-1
CASSPGTLNNEQFF
TGTGCCAGCAGCCCCGGGACTCTTAACAATGAGCAGTTCTTC
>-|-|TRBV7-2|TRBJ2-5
CASSLGVWETQYF
TGTGCCAGCAGCTTAGGGGTTTGGGAGACCCAGTACTTC
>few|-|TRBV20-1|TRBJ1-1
CRAGPAGRNTEAFF
TGCAGAGCCGGGCCGGCAGGCAGGAACACTGAAGCTTTCTTT
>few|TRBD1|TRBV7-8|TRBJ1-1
CASSTGTGGWSSEAFF
TGTGCCAGCAGTACCGGGACAGGGGGCTGGTCGTCTGAAGCTTTCTTT
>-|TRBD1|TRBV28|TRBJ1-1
CASSFPGGGSTEAFF
TGTGCCAGCAGTTTCCCAGGGGGCGGGAGCACTGAAGCTTTCTTT
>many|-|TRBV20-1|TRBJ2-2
CSARDPTNTGELFF
TGCAGTGCTAGAGATCCCACGAACACCGGGGAGCTGTTTTTT
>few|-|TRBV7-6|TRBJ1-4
CASSLEIGATNEKLFF
TGTGCCAGCAGCTTAGAGATCGGGGCAACTAATGAAAAACTGTTTTTT
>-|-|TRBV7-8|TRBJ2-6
CASSLEGAISGANVLTF
TGTGCCAGCAGCTTGGAGGGGGCCATCTCTGGGGCCAACGTCCTGACTTTC
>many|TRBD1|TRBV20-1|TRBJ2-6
CSARGQASSGANVLTF
TGCAGTGCTAGGGGACAGGCGTCCTCTGGGGCCAACGTCCTGACTTTC
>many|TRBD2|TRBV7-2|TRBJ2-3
CASSPLGLAGGPDTQYF
TGTGCCAGCAGCCCGCTGGGACTAGCGGGAGGGCCAGATACGCAGTATTTT
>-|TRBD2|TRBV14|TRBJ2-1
CASSRGWESGRDINEQFF
TGTGCCAGCAGCCGTGGATGGGAGTCGGGGAGGGATATCAATGAGCAGTTCTTC
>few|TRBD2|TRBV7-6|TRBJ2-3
CASSLAAGVTDTQYF
TGTGCCAGCAGCTTAGCAGCGGGAGTAACAGATACGCAGTATTTT
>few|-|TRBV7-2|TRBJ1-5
CASSLAHQPQHF
TGTGCCAGCAGCTTAGCCCATCAGCCCCAGCATTTT
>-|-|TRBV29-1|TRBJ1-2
CSVVSGRTASF
TGCAGCGTTGTAAGTGGGCGGACAGCCTCCTTC
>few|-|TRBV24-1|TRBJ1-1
CATSDFTGGAFF
TGTGCCACCAGTGATTTTACAGGTGGAGCTTTCTTT
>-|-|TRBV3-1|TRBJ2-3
CASSAPGRDTQYF
TGTGCCAGCAGCGCCCCTGGACGGGATACGCAGTATTTT
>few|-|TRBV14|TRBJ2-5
CASSQMETQYF
TGTGCCAGCAGCCAAATGGAGACCCAGTACTTC
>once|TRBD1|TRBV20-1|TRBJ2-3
CSARARQGRDTDTQYF
TGCAGTGCTAGAGCGAGACAGGGGCGAGACACAGATACGCAGTATTTT
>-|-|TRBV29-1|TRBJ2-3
CSVMGHLTDTQYF
TGCAGCGTCATGGGACACCTCACAGATACGCAGTATTTT
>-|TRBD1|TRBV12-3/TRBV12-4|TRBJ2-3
CASSPDRARSDTQYF
TGTGCCAGCAGTCCGGACAGGGCGCGGTCAGATACGCAGTATTTT
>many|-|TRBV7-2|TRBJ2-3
CASSFASSTDTQYF
TGTGCCAGCAGCTTTGCCTCTAGCACAGATACGCAGTATTTT
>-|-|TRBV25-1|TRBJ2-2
CASIGWGRDNTGELFF
TGTGCCAGCATTGGTTGGGGACGGGATAACACCGGGGAGCTGTTTTTT
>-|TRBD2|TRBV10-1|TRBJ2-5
CASSEWSLAGQETQYF
TGCGCCAGCAGTGAGTGGAGTCTAGCGGGGCAAGAGACCCAGTACTTC
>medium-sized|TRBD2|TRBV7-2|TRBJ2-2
CASSPLAGGNTGELFF
TGTGCCAGCAGCCCACTAGCGGGAGGGAACACCGGGGAGCTGTTTTTT
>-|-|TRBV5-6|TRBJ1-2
CASSLDGWGDRYTF
TGTGCCAGCAGCTTGGACGGCTGGGGGGACCGCTACACCTTC
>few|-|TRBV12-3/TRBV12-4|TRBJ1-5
CASSLEDYSNQPQHF
TGTGCCAGCAGTTTAGAAGACTATAGCAATCAGCCCCAGCATTTT
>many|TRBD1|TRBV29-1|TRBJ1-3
CSVDTGVTGNTIYF
TGCAGCGTTGATACAGGGGTGACCGGAAACACCATATATTTT
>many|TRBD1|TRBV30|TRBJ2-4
CAWKELGQGKNIQYF
TGTGCCTGGAAGGAGTTGGGACAGGGAAAAAACATTCAGTACTTC
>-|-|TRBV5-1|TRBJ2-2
CASSLVASNTGELFF
TGCGCCAGCAGCTTGGTAGCTTCGAACACCGGGGAGCTGTTTTTT
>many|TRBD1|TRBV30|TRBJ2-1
CAGQASSYNEQFF
TGTGCCGGACAGGCGAGCTCCTACAATGAGCAGTTCTTC
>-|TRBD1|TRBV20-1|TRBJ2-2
CSALPGQANTGELFF
TGCAGTGCTCTTCCCGGACAGGCGAACACCGGGGAGCTGTTTTTT
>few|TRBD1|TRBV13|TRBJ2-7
CASSPTGDEQYF
TGTGCCAGCAGCCCTACAGGGGACGAGCAGTACTTC
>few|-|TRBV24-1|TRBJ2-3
CATSDRILGEERYF
TGTGCCACCAGTGATAGAATCCTAGGAGAAGAGCGGTATTTT
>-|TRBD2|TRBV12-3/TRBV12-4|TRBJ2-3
CASSHQTSGRAGDTQYF
TGTGCCAGCAGCCATCAGACTAGCGGGAGGGCAGGAGATACGCAGTATTTT
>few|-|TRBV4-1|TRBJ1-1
CASSHRISGTKNTEAFF
TGCGCCAGCAGCCACCGAATCTCCGGGACAAAGAACACTGAAGCTTTCTTT
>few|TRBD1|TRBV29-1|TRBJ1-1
CSAEDRGTEAFF
TGCAGCGCTGAAGACAGGGGCACTGAAGCTTTCTTT
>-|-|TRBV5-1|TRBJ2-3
CASSLEVAGTDTQYF
TGCGCCAGCAGCTTGGAGGTAGCGGGCACAGATACGCAGTATTTT
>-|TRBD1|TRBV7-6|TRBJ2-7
CASSLTGGYEQYF
TGTGCCAGCAGCTTAACAGGGGGCTACGAGCAGTACTTC
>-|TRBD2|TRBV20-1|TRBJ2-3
CSARAGGRSDTQYF
TGCAGTGCTAGAGCCGGGGGGAGGTCAGATACGCAGTATTTT
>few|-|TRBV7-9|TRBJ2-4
CASSLGQSRWDREYF
TGTGCCAGCAGCTTAGGGCAATCGCGTTGGGACCGTGAGTACTTC
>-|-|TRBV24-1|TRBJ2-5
CATSDRSSEPQYF
TGTGCCACCAGTGATCGTTCTAGCGAACCCCAGTACTTC
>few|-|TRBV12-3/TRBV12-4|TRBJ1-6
CASSLAGGTHSPLHF
TGTGCCAGCAGTTTAGCCGGAGGTACCCATTCACCCCTCCACTTT
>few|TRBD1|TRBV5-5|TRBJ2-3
CASSWTGSDTQYF
TGTGCCAGCAGCTGGACAGGTTCAGATACGCAGTATTTT
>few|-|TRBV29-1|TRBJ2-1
CSALRTAGSDEQFF
TGCAGCGCCCTGAGGACCGCTGGGTCGGATGAGCAGTTCTTC
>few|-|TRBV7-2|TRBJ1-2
CASRGAGGAYGYTF
TGTGCCAGCAGGGGGGCGGGGGGCGCCTATGGCTACACCTTC
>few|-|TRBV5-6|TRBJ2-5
CASSSQWVAVAQETQYF
TGTGCCAGCAGCTCCCAGTGGGTAGCGGTAGCTCAAGAGACCCAGTACTTC
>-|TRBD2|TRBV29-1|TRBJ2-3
CSVTLAETQIRQYF
TGCAGCGTTACTCTAGCGGAAACACAGATACGGCAGTATTTT
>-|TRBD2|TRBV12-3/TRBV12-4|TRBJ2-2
CASRRTSGSYYTGELFF
TGTGCCAGCAGACGGACTAGCGGGAGTTACTACACCGGGGAGCTGTTTTTT
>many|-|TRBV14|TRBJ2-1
CASSVYHNEQFF
TGTGCCAGCTCTGTGTACCACAATGAGCAGTTCTTC
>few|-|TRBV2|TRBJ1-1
CASDLRDQTVNTEAFF
TGTGCCAGTGACTTACGGGACCAGACGGTGAACACTGAAGCTTTCTTT
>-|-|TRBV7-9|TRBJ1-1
CASSLAEGRVIAFF
TGTGCCAGCAGCTTAGCAGAGGGCAGGGTAATAGCTTTCTTT